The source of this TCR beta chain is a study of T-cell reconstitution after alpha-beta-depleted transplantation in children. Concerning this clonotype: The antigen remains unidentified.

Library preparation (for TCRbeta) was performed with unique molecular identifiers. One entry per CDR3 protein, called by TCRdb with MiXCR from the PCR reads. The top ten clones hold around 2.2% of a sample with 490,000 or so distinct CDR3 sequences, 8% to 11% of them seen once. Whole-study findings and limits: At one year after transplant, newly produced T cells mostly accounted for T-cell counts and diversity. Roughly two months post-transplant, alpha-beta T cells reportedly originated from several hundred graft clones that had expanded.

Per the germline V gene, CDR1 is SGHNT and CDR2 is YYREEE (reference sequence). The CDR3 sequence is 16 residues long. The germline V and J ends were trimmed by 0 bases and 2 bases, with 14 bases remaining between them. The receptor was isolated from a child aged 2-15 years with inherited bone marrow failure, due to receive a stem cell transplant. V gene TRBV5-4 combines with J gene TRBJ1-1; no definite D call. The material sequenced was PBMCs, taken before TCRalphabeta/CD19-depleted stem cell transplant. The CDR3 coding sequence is TGTGCCAGCAGCTTGGACGTGGCCCGGCGAAACACTGAAGCTTTCTTT. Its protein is CASSLDVARRNTEAFF.